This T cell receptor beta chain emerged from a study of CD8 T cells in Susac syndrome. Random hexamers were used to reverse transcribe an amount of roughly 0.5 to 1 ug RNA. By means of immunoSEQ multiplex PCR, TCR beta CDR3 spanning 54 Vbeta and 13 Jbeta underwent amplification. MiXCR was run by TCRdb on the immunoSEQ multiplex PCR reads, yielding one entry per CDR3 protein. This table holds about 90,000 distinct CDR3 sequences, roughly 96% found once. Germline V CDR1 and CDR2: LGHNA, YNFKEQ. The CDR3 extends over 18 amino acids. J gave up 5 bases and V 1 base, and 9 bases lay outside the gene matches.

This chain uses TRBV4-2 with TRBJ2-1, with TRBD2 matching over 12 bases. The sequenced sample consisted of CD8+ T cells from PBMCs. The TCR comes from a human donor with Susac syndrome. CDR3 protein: CASSQAPRTSGAHNEQFF. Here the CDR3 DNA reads TGTGCCAGCAGCCAAGCTCCGAGGACTAGCGGGGCGCACAATGAGCAGTTCTTC.